The 26 T cell receptor beta chains reported below all come from one sample, sequenced in a study of T cells expressing NK-cell markers. TCRdb re-called the 5' RACE reads; one entry per CDR3 protein, DNA not given. Across fewer than 400,000 distinct CDR3 sequences, the top ten clones capture roughly 5.2% of the sample. The source material was blood T cells: a sorted CD56 or NKG2C T cell subset, CD4+ or CD8+ T cells, or bulk PBMC T cells (not recorded which). All receptors come from a man aged 18 to 69 in good health.

J is TRBJ1-1 and V is TRBV6-1; as DNA is missing, the TRBD1 call by TCRdb cannot be tested. The germline V gene encodes CDR1 MNHNS and CDR2 SASEGT. The CDR3 covers 14 residues. The CDR3 loop is CASIIGGSNTEAFF.

This sequence joins TRBV6-1 and TRBJ2-1; TCRdb indicates TRBD1, and absent DNA this call remains unverified. Per the germline V gene, CDR1 is MNHNS and CDR2 is SASEGT. The CDR3 has 16 amino acids. CDR3 protein: CASSLTGQRGRNEQFF.

This chain's CDR3 is CASSLRDSASDTQYF. The chain is built from TRBV4-2 and TRBJ2-3; the TCRdb call, TRBD2, lacks DNA for checking. The CDR3 extends over 15 amino acids. Per the germline V gene, CDR1 is LGHNA and CDR2 is YNFKEQ.

The chain employs TRBV12-3 or TRBV12-4 and TRBJ2-4; TCRdb proposes TRBD2, but this gene call is untestable without DNA. The CDR3 is 15 amino acids. The CDR3 loop reads CASRGSGGAKNIQYF.

J is TRBJ2-2 and V is TRBV5-1; absent DNA, TCRdb's TRBD2 call cannot be checked. CDR1 and CDR2 from the germline V gene are SGHRS and YFSETQ. The CDR3 runs 14 residues. CDR3 sequence: CASSREKNTGELFF.

The CDR3 loop reads CASSLYDRGSYGYTF. The V call is TRBV7-9, the J call TRBJ1-2. CDR1 SEHNR and CDR2 FQNEAQ come from the germline V gene (reference sequence). The CDR3 is 15 residues long.

The chain links TRBV5-5 to TRBJ1-1. This CDR3 comprises 14 residues. Germline-derived CDR1 and CDR2 are SGHKS and YYEKEE (reference sequence). CDR3 protein: CASSSTPQTPKAFF.

This chain connects TRBV6-1 to TRBJ2-7; TCRdb's D call of TRBD1 is untestable without DNA. The CDR3 sequence is 16 residues long. Germline CDR1 reads MNHNS; CDR2 reads SASEGT. CDR3 amino acids: CASSEQAASLSYEQYF.

V is TRBV11-2 and J is TRBJ2-2; the TCRdb call, TRBD1, lacks DNA for checking. Per germline, CDR1 SGHAT and CDR2 FQNNGV. This CDR3 region has 16 residues. Here the CDR3 reads CASSPRQRTNTGELFF.

V gene TRBV5-1 combines with J gene TRBJ2-7; the D call of TRBD1 rests on TCRdb alone, since no DNA is present to check it. The CDR3 loop spans 14 amino acids. Germline V gene sequence: CDR1 SGHRS, CDR2 YFSETQ. This CDR3 reads CASSPGQVQREQYF.

The chain combines TRBV20-1 with TRBJ1-3. Germline CDR1 reads DFQATT; CDR2 reads SNEGSKA (reference sequence). The CDR3 totals 14 residues. The CDR3 protein is CSAKGQGSGNTIYF.

The V gene is TRBV3-1, the J gene TRBJ2-2; TCRdb lists TRBD1, though no DNA is available to test this call. Germline CDR1 reads LGHDT; CDR2 reads YNNKEL (reference sequence). This CDR3 is 16 amino acids long. CDR3 region: CASSYGTTTNTGELFF.

This sequence joins TRBV11-3 and TRBJ2-1; the TCRdb D gene call, TRBD1, has no DNA to confirm it. CDR3 length: 15 amino acids. Germline V gene sequence: CDR1 SGHNT, CDR2 YENEEA. CDR3 in amino acids: CASSYREGTYNEQFF.

The rearrangement joins TRBV10-3 to TRBJ1-2; the D gene TCRdb calls, TRBD1, cannot be checked with no DNA. CDR1 is ENHRY and CDR2 is SYGVKD in the germline V gene. The CDR3 consists of 13 residues. The CDR3 sequence: CAISDGGSRGYTF.

The J gene is TRBJ2-5, the V gene TRBV20-1; TCRdb picks TRBD1, but there is no DNA to check that call. The CDR3 covers 16 residues. In germline, CDR1 is DFQATT, CDR2 SNEGSKA (reference sequence). CDR3 residues: CSARSNRGRPQETQYF.

CDR3 loop: CASSSSGQRSNTEAFF. This chain joins TRBV18 and TRBJ1-1. Germline assignment: CDR1 KGHSH and CDR2 LQKENI. The CDR3 is 16 residues long.

The V call is TRBV20-1, the J call TRBJ2-2. The CDR3 consists of 15 residues. In germline, CDR1 is DFQATT, CDR2 SNEGSKA (reference sequence). CDR3 region: CSASPITANTGELFF.

The chain is built from TRBV7-2 and TRBJ1-2. This CDR3 contains 15 residues. The V gene's germline CDR1 is SGHTA and CDR2 FQGNSA. The CDR3 sequence: CASSLASRSYYGYTF.

The V call is TRBV20-1, the J call TRBJ1-1. This CDR3 region has 11 residues. In germline, CDR1 is DFQATT, CDR2 SNEGSKA (reference sequence). CDR3: CSQGHYTEAFF.

The J gene is TRBJ1-1, the V gene TRBV7-2. CDR3 length equals 15 residues. Germline CDR1 and CDR2: SGHTA and FQGNSA. The CDR3 protein is CASSLGRHISTEAFF.

V and J are TRBV10-3 and TRBJ2-7; the D call of TRBD1 rests on TCRdb alone, since no DNA is present to check it. The CDR3 length is 15 residues. In germline, CDR1 is ENHRY, CDR2 SYGVKD. CDR3 region: CAISDSGQGSDEQYF.

The chain has TRBV20-1 and TRBJ2-7; TCRdb indicates TRBD1, and absent DNA this call remains unverified. Germline V CDR1 and CDR2: DFQATT, SNEGSKA (reference sequence). This CDR3 contains 13 residues. The CDR3 spells CSARARDRYEQYF.

The chain links TRBV27 to TRBJ2-4; the D gene TCRdb calls, TRBD1, cannot be checked with no DNA. Germline V gene data show CDR1 as MNHEY and CDR2 as SMNVEV (reference sequence). The CDR3 spans 15 residues. The chain's CDR3 is CASKQTGGVKNIQYF.

The CDR3 protein is CATSDDTSGGARETQYF. The chain uses TRBV24-1 and TRBJ2-5; TCRdb proposes TRBD2, but this gene call is untestable without DNA. The germline CDR1 and CDR2 sequences are KGHDR and SFDVKD. This CDR3 has 17 residues.

The rearrangement links TRBV11-3 to TRBJ2-6. The length of the CDR3 is 15 residues. Germline-derived CDR1 and CDR2 are SGHNT and YENEEA. CDR3 loop: CASSPRGSGANVLTF.

The CDR3 sequence is CASSFFGGRVGYTF. The gene calls are TRBV27 and TRBJ1-2; TCRdb's D gene call, TRBD1, goes unchecked for lack of DNA. Germline loops: CDR1 MNHEY, CDR2 SMNVEV (reference sequence). This CDR3 has 14 amino acids.